This T cell receptor (beta chain) was found in a study of T cell repertoires in cytomegalovirus infection (dated by TCRdb to about 2019). Notes on the research overall: Because public TCR beta signatures pointed to carriage of CMV infection together with the matching HLA type, the HLA type of each donor mattered for the analysis.

With respect to this clonotype: This clone's antigen is unknown. No much larger clone is present one base from it, and per-base qualities are unavailable.

The germline V and J ends show losses of 1 base and 11 bases respectively, and no gene match explains 8 bases of the junction. The germline V gene provides CDR1 KGHSH and CDR2 LQKENI. The CDR3 has 14 amino acids, counting the end cysteine and phenylalanine. Just the 42-base CDR3 DNA is kept, in frame starting at base 1. Instrument used: Illumina HiSeq 1500. TCRdb's own reprocessing of the public reads used fastp at Q25 and MiXCR and kept productive beta chains. Rows matching on CDR3 protein sequence are summarized as one entry with the most common DNA and genes. This sample gives hundreds of thousands of distinct CDR3 sequences in total; roughly 18% of them show up just once. The ten largest account for around 10% of the sample. Beyond this particular receptor, the publication reports: The ex vivo response was dominated by HLA-C-restricted CMV-specific TCR beta clonotypes, which also provided the single most frequent clonotype in two of eight donors. Cumulative frequency of public TCR beta family members discriminated carriers of CMV infection plus the relevant HLA type in this cohort and an independent 352-donor cohort.

Recombination joined TRBV18 with TRBJ1-5, with TRBD1 matching 7 junction bases. The sample was PBMCs. This clonotype was obtained from a human donor in good health (CMV status not recorded). Some clones in this sample may be carry-over from other donors' samples. The encoded CDR3 is CASSPRTGGPAQHF. The DNA reads as follows: TGTGCCAGCTCACCACGGACAGGCGGTCCGGCCCAGCATTTT.